This record concerns one TCR beta chain sequence. Its antigen is undetermined. This specimen belongs to a study of T-cell reconstitution after alpha-beta-depleted transplantation in children. Study results and limitations: High day-60 TCRbeta diversity in some patients came from surviving recipient T cells and thymic progenitors. Newly generated T cells supplied most T-cell counts and diversity one year post-transplant. Roughly two months post-transplant, alpha-beta T cells reportedly originated from several hundred graft clones that had expanded.

A TCRbeta library incorporating unique molecular identifiers was prepared. TCRdb ran MiXCR on the PCR reads and lists one entry per CDR3 protein. The data contain fewer than 400,000 distinct CDR3 sequences, 23% of them singletons. This CDR3 spans 17 amino acids. Trimming removed 2 bases at V and 6 bases at J, with 23 bases between. CDR1 is DFQATT and CDR2 is SNEGSKA in the germline V gene (reference sequence). The starting material was PBMCs, mostly from graft donor cells, obtained 180 days after TCRalphabeta/CD19-depleted stem cell transplant. This TCR was recovered from a male patient under 18 who had a stem cell transplant for acute lymphoblastic leukemia, so the T cells may come from the graft donor. This chain connects TRBV20-1 to TRBJ2-1; D might be TRBD2 (6 bases). CDR3 loop: CSARPASASPILNEQFF. CDR3 sequence (DNA): TGCAGTGCTAGACCAGCTAGCGCCAGCCCAATTCTCAATGAGCAGTTCTTC.